What follows are 27 T cell receptor beta chains derived from one specimen sequenced in a study of blood T cell repertoires in COVID-19. Profiled with immunoSEQ multiplex PCR; TCRdb holds only in-frame clones, not every one. The table lists approximately 360,000 clones, about 90% of them singletons. Specimen: peripheral blood. The receptors were gathered from a man younger than 35 with active or convalescent COVID-19.

The chain joins TRBV6-5 to TRBJ1-1; 7 positions agree with TRBD1. V gave up 7 bases and J gave up 7 bases; unmatched junction bases: 6. The CDR3 is 12 amino acids. Germline CDR1 MNHEY, CDR2 SVGAGI. In DNA form, the CDR3 reads TGTGCCAGCACCCGGACAGGCCATGAAGCTTTCTTT. Its protein product is CASTRTGHEAFF.

The rearrangement joins TRBV5-5 to TRBJ2-2; 7 nucleotides match TRBD1. V lost 5 bases to trimming and J lost 5 bases; unmatched junction nucleotides: 12. The CDR3 is made up of 16 amino acids. The germline V gene has CDR1 SGHKS and CDR2 YYEKEE (reference sequence). DNA of the CDR3: TGTGCCAGCAGTAGAAGACAGGGTCAGTTTACCGGGGAGCTGTTTTTT. This gives the protein CASSRRQGQFTGELFF.

This chain links TRBV10-3 with TRBJ2-1, with TRBD2 matching 9 bases. The CDR3 extends over 17 amino acids. The germline V gene encodes CDR1 ENHRY and CDR2 SYGVKD. V gave up 1 base and J gave up 6 bases; unmatched junction bases: 10. The CDR3 coding sequence is TGTGCCATCAGTGAGTATGCTAGCGGGGCCGACAGCAATGAGCAGTTCTTC. Its protein product is CAISEYASGADSNEQFF.

The chain links TRBV7-2 to TRBJ1-5; tentatively, D is TRBD1 (5 bases). V lost 1 base and J 0 bases, leaving 7 bases between the germline ends. The CDR3 length is 15 residues. Germline loops: CDR1 SGHTA, CDR2 FQGNSA. As DNA, the CDR3 is TGTGCCAGCAGCTTAGAGACAGCTAGCAATCAGCCCCAGCATTTT. This codes for CASSLETASNQPQHF.

The chain uses TRBV6-1 and TRBJ2-1; a possible D gene is TRBD1 (6 bases). Trimming left V 3 bases short and J 8 bases short, with 14 bases between. Germline-derived CDR1 and CDR2 are MNHNS and SASEGT. The CDR3 runs 14 residues. The CDR3 loop is CASSDRDMYDEQFF. The CDR3 region has the DNA TGTGCCAGCAGTGACCGGGACATGTACGATGAGCAGTTCTTC.

V and J are TRBV7-6 and TRBJ2-2; possible D gene TRBD2, 5 bases. The V end was cut by 2 bases, the J end by 1 base, with 26 bases between. Germline-derived CDR1 and CDR2 are SGHVS and FNYEAQ. CDR3 length: 21 residues. CDR3 in DNA: TGTGCCAGCAGCTTACACCCCCCCGTGGGGAGAACATTACTGAACACCGGGGAGCTGTTTTTT. Translating gives CASSLHPPVGRTLLNTGELFF.

Of note for this clone: Other DNA sequences in the same sample also yield this CDR3. This sequence joins TRBV9 and TRBJ1-6, with 8 nucleotides matching TRBD1. Per germline, CDR1 SGDLS and CDR2 YYNGEE. V lost 4 bases to trimming and J lost 7 bases; unmatched junction nucleotides: 4. CDR3 size: 14 residues. In DNA, the CDR3 is TGTGCCAGCAGCCCCAGGACAGGGAATTCACCCCTCCACTTT. Its translation: CASSPRTGNSPLHF.

This chain uses TRBV28 with TRBJ1-6, with unresolved D. CDR3 length: 15 amino acids. The V end lost 6 bases, the J end lost 0 bases, and 9 bases lay between the germline ends. CDR1 MDHEN and CDR2 SYDVKM come from the germline V gene. CDR3 sequence reads: CASRISGSYNSPLHF. DNA of the CDR3: TGTGCCAGCAGAATTTCCGGCTCCTATAATTCACCCCTCCACTTT.

This clone appeared a single time. This chain joins TRBV2 and TRBJ2-3; D might be TRBD1 (6 bases). The ends were cut back, 6 bases at V and 2 bases at J, with 12 bases in the middle. The CDR3 runs to 14 residues. Looked up from germline, CDR1 is SNHLY and CDR2 is FYNNEI. The CDR3 sequence: CASSATGFTDTQYF. The CDR3, as DNA: TGTGCCAGCAGCGCCACAGGGTTCACAGATACGCAGTATTTT.

CDR3 loop: CASSYPTVMNTEAFF. As DNA, the CDR3 is TGTGCCAGCAGTTACCCCACAGTAATGAACACTGAAGCTTTCTTT. The chain is built from TRBV6-2 or TRBV6-3 and TRBJ1-1, with D unresolved. There are 15 residues in the CDR3. Germline assignment: CDR1 MNHEY and CDR2 SVGEGT. Trimming left V 2 bases short and J 0 bases short, with 10 bases between.

V and J are TRBV19 and TRBJ1-6; 10 nucleotides align to TRBD1. V gave up 8 bases and J gave up 5 bases; unmatched junction bases: 6. Germline V gene data show CDR1 as LNHDA and CDR2 as SQIVND (reference sequence). This CDR3 spans 15 amino acids. CDR3 bases: TGTGCCAGTGAGGGACAGGGGATGGATAATTCACCCCTCCACTTT. Its protein product is CASEGQGMDNSPLHF.

This clone was found a few times. The CDR3 loop is CASSEFQEDTIYF. The CDR3 DNA sequence: TGTGCCAGCAGTGAATTTCAGGAGGACACCATATATTTT. J is TRBJ1-3 and V is TRBV6-1, with D hard to call. The CDR3 is 13 amino acids. V was pared by 2 bases and J by 8 bases, with 10 bases between. Germline lookup yields CDR1 MNHNS and CDR2 SASEGT.

The V gene is TRBV27, the J gene TRBJ1-4, with D perhaps TRBD1 (5 bases). Trimming left V 6 bases short and J 2 bases short, with 13 bases between. Germline assignment: CDR1 MNHEY and CDR2 SMNVEV (reference sequence). The CDR3 totals 15 residues. The CDR3 spells CASSLRQPTNEKLFF. CDR3 sequence (DNA): TGTGCCAGCAGCCTCCGACAGCCCACTAATGAAAAACTGTTTTTT.

The J gene is TRBJ2-5, the V gene TRBV28; D gene unclear. Germline lookup yields CDR1 MDHEN and CDR2 SYDVKM. V lost 2 bases and J lost 8, with 6 bases in between. This CDR3 is built from 11 residues. The CDR3 DNA reads TGTGCCAGCAGTTTAGGGCACACCCAGTACTTC. This sequence encodes CASSLGHTQYF.

This chain connects TRBV6-5 to TRBJ1-5, with D perhaps TRBD1 (6 bases). The CDR3 covers 15 residues. Per germline, CDR1 MNHEY and CDR2 SVGAGI. Trimming left V 8 bases short and J 0 bases short, with 14 bases between. CDR3 in amino acids: CASYLAGDSNQPQHF. In DNA, the CDR3 is TGTGCCAGCTATCTAGCAGGGGATAGCAATCAGCCCCAGCATTTT.

The chain links TRBV2 to TRBJ1-2; D remains ambiguous. V lost 6 bases and J 7 bases, leaving 21 bases between the germline ends. CDR3 length equals 15 residues. Per germline, CDR1 SNHLY and CDR2 FYNNEI. In DNA form, the CDR3 reads TGTGCCAGCAGCCCACCGGCCTCCCCGGGTCGTGGCTACACCTTC. It is translated as CASSPPASPGRGYTF.

This sequence joins TRBV24-1 and TRBJ2-1; the match to TRBD1 covers 7 bases. The CDR3 has 13 residues. V lost 4 bases and J lost 7; bases outside the gene matches: 3. Germline CDR1 and CDR2: KGHDR and SFDVKD. The CDR3: CATSETDRNEQFF. As DNA, the CDR3 is TGTGCCACCAGTGAGACGGACAGGAATGAGCAGTTCTTC.

The chain uses TRBV28 and TRBJ1-5; possible D gene TRBD1, 6 bases. CDR3 length: 16 amino acids. V dropped 4 bases and J dropped 3 bases, with 16 bases sitting between them. Germline CDR1 is MDHEN and CDR2 is SYDVKM. For the CDR3, the DNA is TGTGCCAGCAGTTCAGCCGAGGACAGAGTCAATCAGCCCCAGCATTTT. It is translated as CASSSAEDRVNQPQHF.

The chain has TRBV4-2 and TRBJ1-5; TRBD1 agrees at 9 bases. Germline V lookup: CDR1 LGHNA, CDR2 YNFKEQ. The trim removed 2 bases at V and 6 bases at J, leaving 8 bases unmatched. The CDR3 covers 16 residues. The CDR3 sequence: CASSQNTGTGIQPQHF. The CDR3 DNA reads TGTGCCAGCAGCCAAAATACCGGGACAGGGATTCAGCCCCAGCATTTT.

The CDR3, as DNA: TGTGCCACCAGTAAGAAAGGGGCGAACACTGAAGCTTTCTTT. Translation: CATSKKGANTEAFF. V is TRBV7-3 and J is TRBJ1-1, with TRBD1 as a possible D gene (5 bases). V lost 10 bases and J lost 1, with 16 bases in between. This CDR3 is built from 14 residues. The germline CDR1 and CDR2 sequences are SGHTA and FQGTGA.

CDR3 in amino acids: CASSPDRITGELFF. The CDR3 nucleotides read TGTGCCAGCAGCCCGGACAGAATCACCGGGGAGCTGTTTTTT. The chain combines TRBV14 with TRBJ2-2, with a possible D match to TRBD1 (6 bases). Trimming took 4 bases from V and 4 from J, leaving 10 bases between them. Germline V gene data show CDR1 as SGHDN and CDR2 as FVKESK. The CDR3 length is 14 residues.

J is TRBJ1-4 and V is TRBV28, with 11 bases identical to TRBD1. Per germline, CDR1 MDHEN and CDR2 SYDVKM. The CDR3 consists of 16 residues. Germline trimming cut 3 bases from V and 8 bases from J; bases unmatched to any gene: 8. CDR3 sequence: CASSFPFGTGGEKLFF. The CDR3 DNA reads as TGTGCCAGCAGTTTCCCCTTCGGGACAGGGGGAGAAAAACTGTTTTTT. Filled out from reference TRBV28 and TRBJ1-4, the complete variable domain reads DVKVTQSSRYLVKRTGEKVFLECVQDMDHENMFWYRQDPGLGLRLIYFSYDVKMKEKGDIPEGYSVSREKKERFSLILESASTNQTSMYLCASSFPFGTGGEKLFFGSGTQLSVL.

This chain uses TRBV7-3 with TRBJ2-2; 8 nucleotides align to TRBD1. The CDR3 runs 14 residues. The germline V gene encodes CDR1 SGHTA and CDR2 FQGTGA. The ends lost 5 bases at V and 6 bases at J; junction bases unmatched: 5. CDR3 sequence (DNA): TGTGCCAGCAGCCGCCAGGGGGCATCCGGGGAGCTGTTTTTT. This encodes CASSRQGASGELFF.

The V and J genes are TRBV7-2 and TRBJ2-2; 10 bases fit TRBD1. CDR3 length: 16 residues. The germline CDR1 and CDR2 sequences are SGHTA and FQGNSA. The V segment lost 7 bases and the J segment 4 bases; nucleotides outside the gene matches: 9. The CDR3 DNA reads as TGTGCCAGCACTCAGAGGGGGACAGGGGCCACCGGGGAGCTGTTTTTT. It translates to CASTQRGTGATGELFF.

This clone was counted a single time. The chain carries TRBV6-2 or TRBV6-3 and TRBJ2-7; perhaps TRBD1 as D (5 bases). V was shortened by 6 bases and J by 2 bases, with 11 bases between the two germline ends. The CDR3 consists of 13 residues. Per germline, CDR1 MNHEY and CDR2 SVGEGT. CDR3 nucleotides: TGTGCCAGCAGCGAGACAGCAGCCTACGAGCAGTACTTC. Translating gives CASSETAAYEQYF.

DNA for the CDR3: TGCGCCAGCAGCCAAGATATGGGACAGGGGGCCGCGTCTGGAAACACCATATATTTT. Protein sequence: CASSQDMGQGAASGNTIYF. The chain is built from TRBV4-3 and TRBJ1-3; 12 bases line up with TRBD1. CDR3 length equals 19 residues. With V trimmed by 0 bases and J by 1 base, 7 bases remained unmatched. The germline V gene encodes CDR1 LGHNA and CDR2 YSLEER.

At least ten counts were recorded for this clone. The chain combines TRBV4-2 with TRBJ2-2; TRBD1 matches 9 bases. Germline V lookup: CDR1 LGHNA, CDR2 YNFKEQ. V was clipped by 1 base and J by 6 bases; unmatched bases: 6. This CDR3 is 16 amino acids long. The CDR3 DNA is TGTGCCAGCAGCCAAGTGCCGGGACAGGGAGCCGGGGAGCTGTTTTTT. It translates to CASSQVPGQGAGELFF.